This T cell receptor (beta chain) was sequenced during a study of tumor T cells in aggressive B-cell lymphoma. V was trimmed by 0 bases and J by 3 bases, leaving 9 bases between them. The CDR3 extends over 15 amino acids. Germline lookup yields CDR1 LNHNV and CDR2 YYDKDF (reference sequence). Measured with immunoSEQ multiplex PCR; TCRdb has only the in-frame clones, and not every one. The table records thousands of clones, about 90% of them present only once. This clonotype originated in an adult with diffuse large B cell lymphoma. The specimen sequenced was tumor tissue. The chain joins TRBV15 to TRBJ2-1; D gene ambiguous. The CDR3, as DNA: TGTGCCACCAGCAGAGATAGATACGGCTACAATGAGCAGTTCTTC. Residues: CATSRDRYGYNEQFF.